This T cell receptor beta chain was captured by sequencing in a study of PD-1 blockade in classical Hodgkin lymphoma. Findings and caveats of the study: Complete responders' diversity at baseline resembled that of newly diagnosed patients.

There was relapse after autologous stem cell transplantation in every patient, and there was variation in brentuximab vedotin exposure. Some clones are missing from TCRdb's copy, which holds only in-frame ones; the method was immunoSEQ multiplex PCR. The sample includes 45,000 to 55,000 clones, over 70% of them seen just once. On this clone itself: Its antigen is not known.

The CDR3 runs 17 residues. Per germline, CDR1 SGHVS and CDR2 FQNEAQ. V lost 5 bases and J lost 1, with 18 bases in between. The V call is TRBV7-8, the J call TRBJ1-5; no clear D gene. This sequence was found in a human donor with classical Hodgkin lymphoma. The input for sequencing was peripheral blood mononuclear cells (PBMCs), taken at baseline. The CDR3 loop is CASSVGSAAGSNQPQHF. CDR3 nucleotide sequence: TGTGCCAGCAGCGTGGGGTCAGCAGCGGGAAGCAATCAGCCCCAGCATTTT.